This T cell receptor (beta chain) is drawn from a study of T cells in Graves' hyperthyroidism and ophthalmopathy. TCR beta CDR3 sequences were amplified from RNA transcripts. The primer set for the first-round RT-PCR of the TCR CDR3 was HTBI. A single record per CDR3 protein comes from TCRdb applying MiXCR to the multiplex PCR reads. The sample includes fewer than 450,000 distinct CDR3 sequences, around 15% of them seen just once. This clonotype was recorded many times. In germline, CDR1 is SGHRS, CDR2 YFSETQ. V was pared by 0 bases and J by 2 bases, with 21 bases between. The CDR3 consists of 18 residues.

This clonotype originated in a woman aged 60-75 years with Graves' ophthalmopathy. This chain uses TRBV5-1 with TRBJ2-7; perhaps D is TRBD1 or TRBD2 (5 bases each). Sequenced: blood. The CDR3 spells CASSLDSPGRKEPYEQYF. In DNA, the CDR3 is TGCGCCAGCAGCTTGGATTCCCCGGGACGAAAGGAACCCTACGAGCAGTACTTC.